Sequencing of this TCR beta chain was carried out in a study of blood T cells in healthy people across ages. Findings and caveats of the study: The long-lived group displayed more naive CD4+ cells, plus higher diversity, than the aged donors did. The fall in TCR beta diversity per million T cells was roughly linear with age.

The CDR3 runs to 15 residues. V gave up 6 bases and J gave up 0 bases; unmatched junction bases: 2. Per the germline V gene, CDR1 is MDHEN and CDR2 is SYDVKM. A sample-barcoded 5' primer and a J-beta primer mix were used in a second PCR of roughly 6 to 11 cycles. In TCRdb, the 5' RACE reads were re-called with MiXCR into one record per CDR3 protein. The sample lists about a million distinct CDR3 sequences; roughly 51% were seen once. Every participating donor contributed approximately 10 milliliters of peripheral blood through a draw. A few counts support this clonotype. Its target is not known. Sequencing used blood. The sequence was collected from an older woman in good health. The chain has TRBV28 and TRBJ2-3; 11 positions agree with TRBD2. The CDR3 sequence: CASRLAGGSTDTQYF. CDR3 in DNA: TGTGCCAGCAGGTTAGCGGGAGGGAGCACAGATACGCAGTATTTT.